This is a list of T cell receptor beta chains from one sample in a study of cytomegalovirus exposure and HLA in healthy donors. The method was immunoSEQ multiplex PCR; TCRdb's version includes in-frame clones alone and lacks a portion of them. The sample has about 130,000 clones, around four fifths seen once; the top ten hold 5% to 7%. The material sequenced was PBMCs. The receptor set was obtained from a woman aged 35 to 49 in good health and CMV-seropositive. The CDR3 runs from the conserved cysteine through the conserved F or W. Fields, in order: D gene, J gene, V gene, clone size, CDR3 protein, CDR3 DNA. D genes are given only for firm matches. Expanded clones are given a class, and other clones once, few, many or no size at all.

- TRBJ2-2 TRBV6-5 - CASSYSWGEVTGELFF TGTGCCAGCAGTTACTCGTGGGGGGAAGTCACCGGGGAGCTGTTTTTT
TRBD2 TRBJ2-7 TRBV28 once CASSSWIAGVYEQYF TGTGCCAGCAGTTCTTGGATAGCGGGAGTCTACGAGCAGTACTTC
- TRBJ1-2 TRBV19 - CASNPGHIGTITYGYTF TGTGCCAGTAACCCAGGACACATTGGCACGATAACCTATGGCTACACCTTC
TRBD2 TRBJ2-7 TRBV19 - CASRGLAGGSSEQYF TGTGCCAGTCGAGGACTAGCGGGAGGCTCTTCCGAGCAGTACTTC
TRBD1 TRBJ1-1 TRBV18 - CASSPDRANTEAFF TGTGCCAGCTCACCCGACAGGGCGAACACTGAAGCTTTCTTT
- TRBJ2-3 TRBV7-8 few CASSLASVSDTQYF TGTGCCAGCAGCTTAGCCAGTGTATCGGATACGCAGTATTTT
TRBD1 TRBJ1-1 TRBV7-2 - CASSPRRGTGLWVTEAFF TGTGCCAGCAGCCCACGCCGGGGGACAGGATTATGGGTCACTGAAGCTTTCTTT
- TRBJ1-3 TRBV28 - CASSRPQTVSGNTIYF TGTGCCAGCAGTCGCCCCCAGACAGTTTCTGGAAACACCATATATTTT
TRBD1 TRBJ1-4 TRBV5-4 once CASSLRTGREKLFF TGTGCCAGCAGCTTGAGGACAGGTCGTGAAAAACTGTTTTTT
- TRBJ1-1 TRBV19 - CASSLVLTGGMNTEAFF TGTGCCAGTAGTTTAGTCTTAACCGGAGGTATGAACACTGAAGCTTTCTTT
- TRBJ2-3 TRBV9 - CASSVAVLGGASTDTQYF TGTGCCAGCAGCGTAGCTGTTCTTGGCGGGGCTAGCACAGATACGCAGTATTTT
TRBD1 TRBJ2-4 TRBV27 once CASSLIQGADIQYF TGTGCCAGCAGCCTAATACAGGGGGCGGACATTCAGTACTTC
TRBD1 TRBJ2-7 TRBV18 - CASSPLAGGPSYEQYF TGTGCCAGCTCACCACTGGCAGGGGGCCCCTCCTACGAGCAGTACTTC
TRBD2 TRBJ2-1 TRBV5-1 - CASRRGGADNEQFF TGCGCCAGCAGACGCGGGGGGGCTGACAATGAGCAGTTCTTC
- TRBJ2-7 TRBV5-1 - CASSGDGRPLYEQYF TGCGCCAGCAGCGGAGACGGAAGGCCCCTCTACGAGCAGTACTTC
- TRBJ2-7 TRBV4-2 - CASSQDLGRTAINYEQYF TGTGCCAGCAGCCAAGATCTCGGAAGGACAGCCATAAACTACGAGCAGTACTTC
- TRBJ1-1 TRBV9 few CASSGDSLNTEAFF TGTGCCAGCAGCGGCGACTCACTGAACACTGAAGCTTTCTTT
TRBD1 TRBJ2-3 TRBV10-3 - CAISESGLPGGPDTQYF TGTGCCATCAGCGAGTCGGGTTTGCCAGGGGGCCCAGATACGCAGTATTTT
- TRBJ2-5 TRBV6-5 - CASTTPGQETQYF TGTGCCAGCACCACCCCCGGTCAAGAGACCCAGTACTTC
- TRBJ1-1 TRBV5-1 - CASSTSGGEAFF TGCGCCAGCAGCACATCCGGGGGGGAAGCTTTCTTT
TRBD1 TRBJ1-1 TRBV18 once CASSPGQDPEAFF TGTGCCAGCTCACCGGGACAGGACCCTGAAGCTTTCTTT
TRBD2 TRBJ2-1 TRBV7-9 - CASKTGLPSYNEQFF TGTGCCAGCAAGACGGGACTACCCTCCTACAATGAGCAGTTCTTC
TRBD1 TRBJ1-6 TRBV7-9 - CASSRTGLASPLHF TGTGCCAGCAGCCGGACAGGCCTGGCTTCACCCCTCCACTTT
- TRBJ1-4 TRBV15 once CATSIAWQGTTNEKLFF TGTGCCACCAGCATTGCCTGGCAGGGCACAACTAATGAAAAACTGTTTTTT
- TRBJ2-2 TRBV19 - CASSIDTQNTGELFF TGTGCCAGTAGTATCGACACCCAGAACACCGGGGAGCTGTTTTTT
TRBD1 TRBJ1-2 TRBV19 - CASSIGEQGDKGYTF TGTGCCAGTAGTATTGGGGAACAGGGGGACAAGGGCTACACCTTC
TRBD2 TRBJ2-1 TRBV27 - CASSFRTTSGRASSYNEQFF TGTGCCAGCAGTTTCCGCACGACTAGCGGGAGAGCGAGCTCCTACAATGAGCAGTTCTTC
- TRBJ2-1 TRBV27 - CASRVDRDLYNEQFF TGTGCCAGCAGAGTCGACAGGGACTTATACAATGAGCAGTTCTTC
TRBD2 TRBJ2-5 TRBV4-1 few CASSQASGGVETQYF TGCGCCAGCAGCCAAGCGAGCGGGGGGGTGGAGACCCAGTACTTC
- TRBJ1-6 TRBV9 once CASSGTNNSPLHF TGTGCCAGCAGCGGGACAAATAATTCACCCCTCCACTTT
- TRBJ2-2 TRBV4-1 few CASSPQYTGELFF TGCGCCAGCAGCCCTCAGTACACCGGGGAGCTGTTTTTT